This TCR beta chain was captured by sequencing in a study of T-cell reconstitution after alpha-beta-depleted transplantation in children. Whole-study findings and limits: Most T-cell counts and diversity one year after the transplant came from T cells that were newly produced.

Of note for this clonotype: The antigen is unknown.

Germline lookup yields CDR1 LNHDA and CDR2 SQIVND (reference sequence). V lost 7 bases and J 5 bases, leaving 13 bases between the germline ends. This CDR3 region has 13 residues. Preparation of the TCRbeta library was carried out with unique molecular identifiers. TCRdb re-called the PCR reads through MiXCR, storing one row per CDR3 protein. The sample has roughly 350,000 distinct CDR3 sequences, roughly 16% seen once. The source material was PBMCs, mostly from graft donor cells, sampled 360 days after TCRalphabeta/CD19-depleted stem cell transplant. This receptor was taken from a male patient aged 2 to 9 who had a stem cell transplant for acute lymphoblastic leukemia, so the T cells may come from the graft donor. V usage is TRBV19 and J usage is TRBJ2-3; D call uncertain. The CDR3 region has the DNA TGTGCCAGTACTACCCAATTAGGAGATACGCAGTATTTT. Amino acids: CASTTQLGDTQYF.